A single sample gave rise to the 25 T cell receptor beta chains below, sequenced in a study of T cells in Graves' hyperthyroidism and ophthalmopathy. TCR beta CDR3 regions were amplified from RNA transcripts. A first-round RT-PCR of the TCR CDR3 used the HTBI primer set. TCRdb fed the multiplex PCR reads into MiXCR, producing one record per CDR3 protein. Among under 700,000 distinct CDR3 sequences listed, 15% to 20% were seen once. The sequencing sample was made of blood. The receptors were sampled from a woman between 18 and 29 years old with Graves' hyperthyroidism.

Regarding this clonotype: This may come from a read error, since a much larger clone is one base off. This sequence joins TRBV3-1 and TRBJ1-2; D might be TRBD1 (5 bases). This CDR3 spans 13 amino acids. Germline assignment: CDR1 LGHDT and CDR2 YNNKEL (reference sequence). This chain's CDR3 is CASSQVRDYGCTF. The CDR3 DNA sequence: TGTGCCAGCAGCCAAGTCAGGGACTATGGCTGCACCTTC. Using reference TRBV3-1 and TRBJ1-2 for the parts outside the CDR3, the full variable domain is DTAVSQTPKYLVTQMGNDKSIKCEQNLGHDTMYWYKQDSKKFLKIMFSYNNKELIINETVPNRFSPKSPDKAHLNLHINSLELGDSAVYFCASSQVRDYGCTFGSGTRLTVV.

Only a few counts were recorded for this clonotype. The chain joins TRBV4-1 to TRBJ1-4, with D hard to call. The germline CDR1 and CDR2 sequences are MGHRA and YSYEKL. The CDR3 totals 12 residues. Trimming cost V 4 bases and J 8 bases, with 8 bases left between them. Here the CDR3 reads CASSPIGEKLFF. CDR3 DNA: TGCGCCAGCAGCCCCATAGGGGAAAAACTGTTTTTT.

This chain uses TRBV20-1 with TRBJ2-3; 7 nucleotides align to TRBD2. Germline lookup yields CDR1 DFQATT and CDR2 SNEGSKA (reference sequence). Trimming took 6 bases from V and 2 from J; bases not matched to a gene: 14. The CDR3 consists of 16 residues. CDR3 region: CSANGLVGTNTDTQYF. CDR3 in DNA: TGCAGTGCCAACGGACTAGTGGGGACCAACACAGATACGCAGTATTTT.

About this clonotype: With a much larger clone just one base away, this may be a read error. The V and J genes are TRBV20-1 and TRBJ2-1, with 7 nucleotides matching TRBD2. The CDR3 sequence is 14 residues long. Per the germline V gene, CDR1 is DFQATT and CDR2 is SNEGSKA (reference sequence). CDR3 amino acids: CSAVGRDSYNAQFF. In DNA, the CDR3 is TGCAGTGCCGTGGGGAGGGACTCCTACAATGCGCAGTTCTTC.

In its sample, this clonotype was seen a few times. A read error is possible here, since a much larger clone lies one base away. The CDR3, as DNA: TGTGCCAGCAGTCCGGGGCAGAGGGTAATAGCGGGAGATACGCAGTATTTT. This gives the protein CASSPGQRVIAGDTQYF. V and J are TRBV7-2 and TRBJ2-3; TRBD2 matches 7 bases. This CDR3 has 17 amino acids. Germline lookup yields CDR1 SGHTA and CDR2 FQGNSA. The trim removed 6 bases at V and 5 bases at J, leaving 17 bases unmatched.

The chain combines TRBV4-1 with TRBJ2-3; the match to TRBD2 covers 11 bases. The CDR3 extends over 18 amino acids. Germline V gene lookup returns CDR1 MGHRA and CDR2 YSYEKL. Trimming removed 0 bases from V and 0 bases from J; junction bases left unmatched: 5. DNA of the CDR3: TGCGCCAGCAGCCAAGATGGTCCTAGCGGGGGGAGCACAGATACGCAGTATTTT. Translated: CASSQDGPSGGSTDTQYF.

The J gene is TRBJ2-2, the V gene TRBV6-1; TRBD1 might be the D (8 bases). V was cut by 7 bases and J by 5 bases, with 17 bases left in between. This CDR3 is built from 15 residues. The V gene's germline CDR1 is MNHNS and CDR2 SASEGT. Here the CDR3 DNA reads TGTGCCAGCACCGTAGACAGGGGAGGGACCGGGGAGCTGTTTTTT. This sequence encodes CASTVDRGGTGELFF.

This clonotype has a count of ten or more. This chain joins TRBV12-3 or TRBV12-4 and TRBJ1-5; D unresolved. There are 16 residues in the CDR3. V was pared by 6 bases and J by 0 bases, with 15 bases between. The DNA of the CDR3 is TGTGCCAGCAGCGTTCGGGGAAAATCTAGCAATCAGCCCCAGCATTTT. Translation: CASSVRGKSSNQPQHF.

This clonotype was observed at least ten times. The chain joins TRBV24-1 to TRBJ1-1; D call uncertain. CDR1 and CDR2 from the germline V gene are KGHDR and SFDVKD. The CDR3 is 11 residues long. V lost 6 bases, J lost 4 bases, and 5 bases lay in between. The CDR3 loop is CATSRGTEAFF. CDR3 nucleotide sequence: TGTGCCACCAGTAGAGGCACTGAAGCTTTCTTT.

The V gene is TRBV9, the J gene TRBJ1-2; the D gene is possibly TRBD1 (5 bases). The length of the CDR3 is 14 residues. Germline V CDR1 and CDR2: SGDLS, YYNGEE. V was pared by 7 bases and J by 4 bases, with 17 bases between. The CDR3 reads CASGRDGRVYGYTF. In DNA, the CDR3 is TGTGCCAGCGGCCGGGACGGCCGAGTCTATGGCTACACCTTC.

This clonotype was counted between two and nine times. The chain carries TRBV5-6 and TRBJ2-7; 7 bases line up with TRBD1. The CDR3 totals 16 residues. Germline V gene lookup returns CDR1 SGHDT and CDR2 YYEEEE. After removal of 4 bases from V and 3 bases from J, the junction contained 13 bases not matched to a gene. The CDR3 loop is CASSPTGTAFDYEQYF. Here the CDR3 DNA reads TGTGCCAGCAGCCCCACCGGGACAGCTTTTGACTACGAGCAGTACTTC.

At least ten counts were recorded for this clonotype. The CDR3 DNA is TGTGCCAGCAGCTCGGGACTAGCGGGGTACAATGAGCAGTTCTTC. Its translation: CASSSGLAGYNEQFF. This chain connects TRBV11-2 to TRBJ2-1, with TRBD2 identical over 13 bases. Germline loops: CDR1 SGHAT, CDR2 FQNNGV. V dropped 4 bases and J dropped 4; count of bases not matched to a gene: 1. The CDR3 contains 15 residues.

At least ten counts were recorded for this clonotype. V usage is TRBV2 and J usage is TRBJ1-5; 8 nucleotides agree with TRBD1. CDR3 length equals 13 residues. Germline V gene sequence: CDR1 SNHLY, CDR2 FYNNEI. Losses at the gene ends were 7 bases for V and 5 bases for J; bases not matched to a gene: 4. The CDR3 DNA reads as TGTGCCAGCAAAGGGACAGGCGATCAGCCCCAGCATTTT. Amino acids: CASKGTGDQPQHF.

This clonotype was counted ten times or more. CDR3 residues: CASTIRRDTEAFF. The CDR3 coding sequence is TGTGCCAGCACCATCCGTCGGGACACTGAAGCTTTCTTT. This sequence joins TRBV12-3 or TRBV12-4 and TRBJ1-1; D not certain. The V gene lost 7 bases and the J gene lost 3 bases, with 12 bases spanning the gap. This CDR3 spans 13 amino acids.

This clonotype was seen a handful of times. This sequence joins TRBV6-1 and TRBJ2-7; 11 nucleotides align to TRBD1. The CDR3 runs 15 residues. The V gene end was trimmed by 7 bases and the J gene end by 0 bases; junction bases not matched to a gene: 5. The germline V gene has CDR1 MNHNS and CDR2 SASEGT. The CDR3 nucleotides are TGTGCCAGCATAACCGGGACAGGGGGCTCCTACGAGCAGTACTTC. This gives the protein CASITGTGGSYEQYF.

The rearrangement joins TRBV28 to TRBJ2-5, with 9 nucleotides matching TRBD1. The germline V gene has CDR1 MDHEN and CDR2 SYDVKM. The CDR3 runs 14 residues. J gave up 5 bases and V 7 bases, and 8 bases lay outside the gene matches. CDR3 DNA: TGTGCCAGCAACGCACAGGGGGCTCGGGAGACCCAGTACTTC. As protein: CASNAQGARETQYF.

CDR3 sequence: CASSDPRTPPYNSPLHF. CDR3 coding DNA: TGTGCCAGCAGTGACCCTCGGACGCCTCCATATAATTCACCCCTCCACTTT. This chain connects TRBV6-4 to TRBJ1-6; unclear D gene. The CDR3 covers 17 residues. CDR1 is MRHNA and CDR2 is SNTAGT in the germline V gene. V was cut by 2 bases and J by 4 bases, with 15 bases left in between.

V is TRBV20-1 and J is TRBJ2-7; TRBD1 might be the D (7 bases). The CDR3 extends over 12 amino acids. V was cut by 5 bases and J by 7 bases, with 15 bases left in between. Germline CDR1 DFQATT, CDR2 SNEGSKA (reference sequence). CDR3 coding DNA: TGCAGTGCTGGCCCAGGGGGGTGGGAGCAGTACTTC. This gives the protein CSAGPGGWEQYF.

The chain recombines TRBV19 with TRBJ1-2; TRBD1 might be the D (5 bases). The V and J ends lost 5 bases and 5 bases respectively, with 15 bases between them. The CDR3 consists of 14 residues. Looked up from germline, CDR1 is LNHDA and CDR2 is SQIVND (reference sequence). CDR3 loop: CASSLAGKSYGYTF. For the CDR3, the DNA is TGTGCCAGTAGTCTGGCAGGGAAATCGTATGGCTACACCTTC.

The V call is TRBV6-2 or TRBV6-3, the J call TRBJ2-2, with unresolved D. The ends were cut back, 5 bases at V and 0 bases at J, with 13 bases in the middle. The CDR3 is 16 residues long. CDR1 and CDR2 (germline): MNHEY, SVGEGT. The CDR3 protein is CASSLRRNPNTGELFF. Written as DNA, the CDR3 is TGTGCCAGCAGTCTTCGACGGAACCCGAACACCGGGGAGCTGTTTTTT.

The table lists this clonotype with many counts. The rearrangement links TRBV28 to TRBJ2-1; D is undetermined. This CDR3 has 12 amino acids. Trimming stripped 3 bases from V and 8 bases from J, with 8 bases between. CDR1 is MDHEN and CDR2 is SYDVKM in the germline V gene. The DNA for the CDR3 is TGTGCCAGCAGTTTCCCCCCCTATGAGCAGTTCTTC. It translates to CASSFPPYEQFF.

This chain joins TRBV12-3 or TRBV12-4 and TRBJ2-7; 11 nucleotides line up with TRBD2. The CDR3 is made up of 15 amino acids. Unmatched junction bases numbered 9, after V lost 7 bases and J lost 4 bases. The CDR3 protein is CASTPGSSGGYEQYF. The DNA of the CDR3 is TGTGCCAGCACCCCCGGGTCTAGCGGGGGGTACGAGCAGTACTTC.

This clonotype came up many times. This rearrangement joins TRBV20-1 to TRBJ1-4; D is perhaps TRBD1 (6 bases). The ends were cut back, 7 bases at V and 7 bases at J, with 10 bases in the middle. Germline-derived CDR1 and CDR2 are DFQATT and SNEGSKA (reference sequence). The CDR3 has 11 residues. CDR3 DNA: TGCAGTGTCTACAGGGCTGAAAAACTGTTTTTT. This encodes CSVYRAEKLFF.

This clonotype was counted only a few times. This chain connects TRBV19 to TRBJ2-5, with 7 bases aligning to TRBD1. In germline, CDR1 is LNHDA, CDR2 SQIVND (reference sequence). The CDR3 totals 14 residues. V shed 5 bases, J shed 5 bases, and the junction held 8 bases outside the gene matches. In DNA, the CDR3 is TGTGCCAGTAGTCGGACAGGACCGTGGGAGACCCAGTACTTC. It encodes CASSRTGPWETQYF.

The rearrangement links TRBV20-1 to TRBJ2-6; 7 positions agree with TRBD2. The CDR3 runs to 15 residues. The junction had 8 bases not matched to a gene; V was cut back by 6 bases and J by 3 bases. Germline loops: CDR1 DFQATT, CDR2 SNEGSKA (reference sequence). The CDR3 sequence is CSAQAGDGGANVLTF. CDR3 DNA: TGCAGTGCCCAGGCGGGGGACGGTGGGGCCAACGTCCTGACTTTC.